This T cell receptor beta chain was identified during a study of T cell repertoires in cytomegalovirus infection. Overall study results and limits: In two of eight donors, the top clonotype was HLA-C-restricted CMV-specific.

A word on this clonotype: The antigen is not known.

In TCRdb, the reads were re-called with MiXCR into one record per CDR3 protein. The sample has approximately 89,000 distinct CDR3 sequences; approximately 32% are singletons. Germline V gene lookup returns CDR1 SGHRS and CDR2 YFSETQ. This CDR3 spans 17 amino acids. With 4 bases removed from V and 0 bases from J, the gap between germline ends came to 16 bases. The specimen was CD8+ T cells from cultured PBMCs, collected from culture after CMV antigen stimulation. V gene TRBV5-1 combines with J gene TRBJ2-2; D may correspond to TRBD1 or TRBD2 (5 bases each). The TCR originated in a human donor in good health (CMV status not recorded). Some clones in this sample may be carry-over from other donors' samples. CDR3: CASSQPPGRTNTGELFF. CDR3 nucleotide sequence: TGCGCCAGCAGCCAACCTCCGGGACGAACGAACACCGGGGAGCTGTTTTTT.